The rows below give T cell receptor beta chains drawn from one sample of a study of Ad26.COV2.S vaccination and SARS-CoV-2 variants. TCRdb keeps only in-frame clones here, not all; method: immunoSEQ multiplex PCR. The sample includes approximately 300,000 clones, 86% seen only once; the top ten take roughly 1.9%. The starting material was peripheral blood, obtained in a trial of Ad26.COV2.S vaccine versus placebo. The receptors here all came from a person aged 18-65 years who received the Ad26.COV2.S COVID-19 vaccine or a placebo. Both conserved end residues are part of each CDR3. Fields, in order: V gene, J gene, clone size, D gene, CDR3 protein, CDR3 DNA. D genes are given only for firm matches. The size of a clone is reported for some rows only, either as once, few or many, or as a class for expanded clones.

V gene: TRBV6-5
J gene: TRBJ1-1
clone size: .
D gene: .
CDR3 protein: CASGAQPNTEAFF
CDR3 DNA: TGTGCCAGCGGGGCCCAACCGAACACTGAAGCTTTCTTT

V gene: TRBV12-3/TRBV12-4
J gene: TRBJ1-1
clone size: .
D gene: .
CDR3 protein: CASSLQSYTEAFF
CDR3 DNA: TGTGCCAGCAGTTTGCAGTCTTACACTGAAGCTTTCTTT

V gene: TRBV10-3
J gene: TRBJ1-2
clone size: .
D gene: .
CDR3 protein: CAISEGPGYTF
CDR3 DNA: TGTGCCATCAGTGAGGGTCCCGGCTACACCTTC

V gene: TRBV4-3
J gene: TRBJ2-7
clone size: .
D gene: TRBD1
CDR3 protein: CASSQGSQGDEQYF
CDR3 DNA: TGCGCCAGCAGCCAAGGTTCGCAGGGGGACGAGCAGTACTTC

V gene: TRBV7-2
J gene: TRBJ2-1
clone size: once
D gene: TRBD1
CDR3 protein: CASRADRGFYNEQFF
CDR3 DNA: TGTGCCAGCAGGGCGGACAGGGGGTTCTACAATGAGCAGTTCTTC

V gene: TRBV7-2
J gene: TRBJ1-5
clone size: .
D gene: .
CDR3 protein: CASSSRSGPNQPQHF
CDR3 DNA: TGTGCCAGCAGCTCGCGTTCGGGACCTAATCAGCCCCAGCATTTT

V gene: TRBV6-5
J gene: TRBJ2-5
clone size: .
D gene: .
CDR3 protein: CASSSGGETQYF
CDR3 DNA: TGTGCCAGCAGTTCCGGGGGCGAGACCCAGTACTTC

V gene: TRBV11-3
J gene: TRBJ1-2
clone size: .
D gene: TRBD1
CDR3 protein: CASSLARTGVNYGYTF
CDR3 DNA: TGTGCCAGCAGCTTAGCTCGGACAGGGGTTAACTATGGCTACACCTTC

V gene: TRBV27
J gene: TRBJ2-4
clone size: .
D gene: .
CDR3 protein: CASSLGIAKNIQYF
CDR3 DNA: TGTGCCAGCAGTTTGGGGATAGCCAAAAACATTCAGTACTTC

V gene: TRBV19
J gene: TRBJ2-3
clone size: few
D gene: .
CDR3 protein: CASSIGAAVTDTQYF
CDR3 DNA: TGTGCCAGTAGTATAGGAGCGGCCGTCACAGATACGCAGTATTTT

V gene: TRBV3-1/TRBV3-2
J gene: TRBJ2-2
clone size: .
D gene: .
CDR3 protein: CASRTFSNTGELFF
CDR3 DNA: TGTGCCAGCAGAACCTTTTCGAACACCGGGGAGCTGTTTTTT

V gene: TRBV5-4
J gene: TRBJ2-7
clone size: .
D gene: .
CDR3 protein: CASSLGGGGVVYEQYF
CDR3 DNA: TGTGCCAGCAGCTTGGGTGGAGGGGGTGTGGTGTACGAGCAGTACTTC

V gene: TRBV7-2
J gene: TRBJ1-4
clone size: .
D gene: .
CDR3 protein: CASSPGGVTNEKLFF
CDR3 DNA: TGTGCCAGCAGCCCGGGCGGGGTTACTAATGAAAAACTGTTTTTT

V gene: TRBV20-1
J gene: TRBJ1-2
clone size: few
D gene: .
CDR3 protein: CSASLQTYGYTF
CDR3 DNA: TGCAGTGCTAGTTTACAGACCTATGGCTACACCTTC

V gene: TRBV4-3
J gene: TRBJ1-4
clone size: .
D gene: .
CDR3 protein: CASSQVYGAWGTNEKLFF
CDR3 DNA: TGCGCCAGCAGCCAAGTATATGGGGCGTGGGGAACTAATGAAAAACTGTTTTTT

V gene: TRBV3-1/TRBV3-2
J gene: TRBJ1-1
clone size: .
D gene: .
CDR3 protein: CASRLQDNTPEAFF
CDR3 DNA: TGTGCCAGCAGATTACAGGATAATACCCCTGAAGCTTTCTTT

V gene: TRBV4-1
J gene: TRBJ2-7
clone size: .
D gene: .
CDR3 protein: CASSQGTVPQEEQYF
CDR3 DNA: TGCGCCAGCAGCCAAGGGACAGTCCCCCAGGAAGAGCAGTACTTC

V gene: TRBV6-2/TRBV6-3
J gene: TRBJ2-7
clone size: .
D gene: .
CDR3 protein: CASSRGEGHEQYF
CDR3 DNA: TGTGCCAGCAGCCGCGGCGAGGGCCACGAGCAGTACTTC